This entry describes one TCR beta chain. The data originate from a study of technical replicates of blood from a handful of donors. This table comes from immunoSEQ multiplex PCR, and its TCRdb copy is limited to in-frame clones, with some not included. The sample consists of about 62,000 clones, just under 90% of them appearing once. V lost 6 bases to trimming and J lost 1 base, with 9 bases between them. Germline V CDR1 and CDR2: MNHEY, SVGAGI. The length of the CDR3 is 13 residues. This rearrangement joins TRBV6-5 to TRBJ2-5; a possible D gene is TRBD2 (5 bases). Sequencing was done on a sample of PBMCs. The source of this sequence is a human donor in good health. Some clones in this sample may be carry-over from other donors' samples. This CDR3 is CASRRTSQETQYF. In DNA form, the CDR3 reads TGTGCCAGCAGGAGGACTTCCCAAGAGACCCAGTACTTC.